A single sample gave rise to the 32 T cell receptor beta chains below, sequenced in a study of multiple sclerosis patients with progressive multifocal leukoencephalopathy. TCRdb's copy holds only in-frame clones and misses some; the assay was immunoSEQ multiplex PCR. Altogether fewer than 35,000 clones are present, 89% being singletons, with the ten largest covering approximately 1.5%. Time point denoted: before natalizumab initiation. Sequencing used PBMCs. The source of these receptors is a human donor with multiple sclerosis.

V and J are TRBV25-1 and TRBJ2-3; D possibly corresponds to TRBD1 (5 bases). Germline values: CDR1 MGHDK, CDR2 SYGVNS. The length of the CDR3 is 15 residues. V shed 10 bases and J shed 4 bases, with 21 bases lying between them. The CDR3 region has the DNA TGTGCCACCACCGGACCTCAAGGGGCCCCAGATACGCAGTATTTT. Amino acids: CATTGPQGAPDTQYF.

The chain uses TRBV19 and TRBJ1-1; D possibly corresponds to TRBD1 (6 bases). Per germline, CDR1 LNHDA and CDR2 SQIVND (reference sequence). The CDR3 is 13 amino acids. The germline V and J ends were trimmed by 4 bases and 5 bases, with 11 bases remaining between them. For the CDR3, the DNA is TGTGCCAGTAGTACCGCAGGGGAAACTGAAGCTTTCTTT. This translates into CASSTAGETEAFF.

CDR3 region: CASSTGRQSYSNQPQHF. CDR3 coding DNA: TGTGCCAGTAGTACCGGAAGGCAGAGCTATAGCAATCAGCCCCAGCATTTT. The rearrangement joins TRBV19 to TRBJ1-5; D ambiguous. This CDR3 is 17 amino acids long. V was shortened by 4 bases and J by 0 bases, with 16 bases between the two germline ends. Germline CDR1 LNHDA, CDR2 SQIVND (reference sequence).

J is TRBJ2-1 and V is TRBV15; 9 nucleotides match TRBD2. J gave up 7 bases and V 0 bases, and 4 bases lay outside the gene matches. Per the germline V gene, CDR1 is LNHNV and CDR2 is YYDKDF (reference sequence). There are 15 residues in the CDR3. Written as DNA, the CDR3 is TGTGCCACCAGCAGAGAGCGGGAGGGCTATAATGAGCAGTTCTTC. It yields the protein CATSREREGYNEQFF.

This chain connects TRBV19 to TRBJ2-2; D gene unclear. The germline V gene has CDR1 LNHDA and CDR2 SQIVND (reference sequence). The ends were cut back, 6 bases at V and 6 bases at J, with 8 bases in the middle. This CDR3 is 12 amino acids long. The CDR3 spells CASSHRAGELFF. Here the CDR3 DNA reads TGTGCCAGTAGCCACCGGGCCGGGGAGCTGTTTTTT. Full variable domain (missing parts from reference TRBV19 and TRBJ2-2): DGGITQSPKYLFRKEGQNVTLSCEQNLNHDAMYWYRQDPGQGLRLIYYSQIVNDFQKGDIAEGYSVSREKKESFPLTVTSAQKNPTAFYLCASSHRAGELFFGEGSRLTVL.

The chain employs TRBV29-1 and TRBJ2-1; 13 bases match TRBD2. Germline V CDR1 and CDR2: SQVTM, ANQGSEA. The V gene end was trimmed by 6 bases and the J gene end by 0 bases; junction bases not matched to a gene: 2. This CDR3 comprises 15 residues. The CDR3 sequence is CSVRLAGGSYNEQFF. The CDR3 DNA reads TGCAGCGTGAGACTAGCGGGGGGCTCCTACAATGAGCAGTTCTTC.

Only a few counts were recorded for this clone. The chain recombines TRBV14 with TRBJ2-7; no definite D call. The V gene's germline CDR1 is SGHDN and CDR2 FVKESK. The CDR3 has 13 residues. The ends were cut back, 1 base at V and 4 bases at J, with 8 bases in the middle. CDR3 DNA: TGTGCCAGCAGCCAAGGGCCGAAGTACGAGCAGTACTTC. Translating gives CASSQGPKYEQYF.

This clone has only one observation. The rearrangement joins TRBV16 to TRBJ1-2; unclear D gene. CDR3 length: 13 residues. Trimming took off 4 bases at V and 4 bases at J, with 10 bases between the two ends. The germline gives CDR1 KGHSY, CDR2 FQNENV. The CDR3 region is CASSPSGFYGYTF. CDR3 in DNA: TGTGCCAGCAGCCCATCGGGGTTCTATGGCTACACCTTC.

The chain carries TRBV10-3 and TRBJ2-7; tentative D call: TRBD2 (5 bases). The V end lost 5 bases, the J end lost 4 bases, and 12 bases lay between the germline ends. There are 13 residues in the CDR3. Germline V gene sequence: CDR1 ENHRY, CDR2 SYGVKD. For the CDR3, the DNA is TGTGCCATCAGTCCACTCGGGGTTTACGAGCAGTACTTC. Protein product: CAISPLGVYEQYF.

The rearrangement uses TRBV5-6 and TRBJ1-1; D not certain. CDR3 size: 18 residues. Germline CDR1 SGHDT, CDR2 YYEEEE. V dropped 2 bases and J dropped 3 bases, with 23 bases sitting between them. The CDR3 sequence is CASSLKGRSRGRDTEAFF. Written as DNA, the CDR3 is TGTGCCAGCAGCTTAAAGGGCCGATCCCGTGGGCGGGACACTGAAGCTTTCTTT.

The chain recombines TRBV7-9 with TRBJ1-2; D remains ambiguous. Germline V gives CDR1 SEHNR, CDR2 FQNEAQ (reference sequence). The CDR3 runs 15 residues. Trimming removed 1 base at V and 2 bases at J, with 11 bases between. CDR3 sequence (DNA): TGTGCCAGCAGCTTAGGCCCGGGAGCCAACTATGGCTACACCTTC. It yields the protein CASSLGPGANYGYTF.

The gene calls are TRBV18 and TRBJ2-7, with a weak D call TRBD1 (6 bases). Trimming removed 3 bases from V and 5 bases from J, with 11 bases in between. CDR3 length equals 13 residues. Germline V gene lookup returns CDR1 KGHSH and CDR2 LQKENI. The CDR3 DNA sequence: TGTGCCAGCTCACCCGGACAGCAAAACGAGCAGTACTTC. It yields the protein CASSPGQQNEQYF.

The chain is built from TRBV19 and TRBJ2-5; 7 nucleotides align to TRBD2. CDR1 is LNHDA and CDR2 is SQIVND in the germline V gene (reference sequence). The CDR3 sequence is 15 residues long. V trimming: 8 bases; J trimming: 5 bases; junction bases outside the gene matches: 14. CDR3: CASRASGDGRETQYF. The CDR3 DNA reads TGTGCCAGTCGGGCTAGCGGAGATGGACGGGAGACCCAGTACTTC.

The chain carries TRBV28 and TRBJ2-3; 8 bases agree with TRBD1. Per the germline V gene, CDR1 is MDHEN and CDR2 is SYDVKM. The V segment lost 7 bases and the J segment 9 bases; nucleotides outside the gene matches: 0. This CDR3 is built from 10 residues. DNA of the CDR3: TGTGCCAGCACAGGGGGCACGCAGTATTTT. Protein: CASTGGTQYF.

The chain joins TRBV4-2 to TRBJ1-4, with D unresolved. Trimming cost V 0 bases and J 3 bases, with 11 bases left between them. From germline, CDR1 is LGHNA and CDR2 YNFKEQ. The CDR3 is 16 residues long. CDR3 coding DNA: TGTGCCAGCAGCCAAGAAGGACTTGGAGCTAATGAAAAACTGTTTTTT. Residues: CASSQEGLGANEKLFF.

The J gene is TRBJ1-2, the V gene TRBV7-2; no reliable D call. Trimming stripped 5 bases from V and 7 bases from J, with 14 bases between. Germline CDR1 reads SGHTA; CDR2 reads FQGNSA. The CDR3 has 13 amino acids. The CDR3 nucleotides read TGTGCCAGCAGCCAATCCTGGCGGGGTGGCTACACCTTC. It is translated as CASSQSWRGGYTF.

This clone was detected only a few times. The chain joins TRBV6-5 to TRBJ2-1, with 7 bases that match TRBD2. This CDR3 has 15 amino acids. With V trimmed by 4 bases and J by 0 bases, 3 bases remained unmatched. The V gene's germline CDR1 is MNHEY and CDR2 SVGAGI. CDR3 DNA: TGTGCCAGCAGTTTTGGCGGGAGCTCCTACAATGAGCAGTTCTTC. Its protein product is CASSFGGSSYNEQFF.

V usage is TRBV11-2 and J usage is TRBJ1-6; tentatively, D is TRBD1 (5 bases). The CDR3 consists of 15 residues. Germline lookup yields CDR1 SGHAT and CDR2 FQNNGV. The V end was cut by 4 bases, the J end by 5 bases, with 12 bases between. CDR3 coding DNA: TGTGCCAGCAGCTCTCAGGCGGGGGATAATTCACCCCTCCACTTT. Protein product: CASSSQAGDNSPLHF.

In DNA form, the CDR3 reads TGTGCCAGCAGCTCCGGGGTGGCGGCTGAAGCTTTCTTT. Translating it yields CASSSGVAAEAFF. V is TRBV6-6 and J is TRBJ1-1; no reliable D call. This CDR3 region has 13 residues. Deletions cut 6 bases from V and 6 bases from J, with 14 bases between. Germline-derived CDR1 and CDR2 are MNHNY and SVGAGI (reference sequence).

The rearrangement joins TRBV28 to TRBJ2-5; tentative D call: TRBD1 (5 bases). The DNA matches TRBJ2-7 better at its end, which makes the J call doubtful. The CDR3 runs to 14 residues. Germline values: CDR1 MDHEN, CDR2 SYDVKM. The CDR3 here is CASSFRQGTYEQYF. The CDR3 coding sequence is TGTGCCAGCAGTTTCCGGCAGGGAACTTACGAGCAGTACTTC.

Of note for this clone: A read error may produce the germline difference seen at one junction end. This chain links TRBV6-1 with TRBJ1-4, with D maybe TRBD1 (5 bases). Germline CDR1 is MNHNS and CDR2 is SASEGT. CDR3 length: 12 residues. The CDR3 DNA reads TGTGCCAGCAGTGAAATTTACAGCCCGGGGGTTTTT. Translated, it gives CASSEIYSPGVF.

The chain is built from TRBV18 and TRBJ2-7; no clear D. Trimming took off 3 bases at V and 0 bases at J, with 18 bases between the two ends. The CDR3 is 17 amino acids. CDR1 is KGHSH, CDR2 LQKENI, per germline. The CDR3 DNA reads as TGTGCCAGCTCACCCCCCCAATTAGGAGCAGGCTCCTACGAGCAGTACTTC. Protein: CASSPPQLGAGSYEQYF.

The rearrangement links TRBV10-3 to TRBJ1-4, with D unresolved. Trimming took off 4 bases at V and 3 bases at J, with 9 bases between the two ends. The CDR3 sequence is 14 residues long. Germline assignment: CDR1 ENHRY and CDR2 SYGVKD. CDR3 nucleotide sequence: TGTGCCATCAGTGCCGGAGCCTCTAATGAAAAACTGTTTTTT. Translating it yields CAISAGASNEKLFF.

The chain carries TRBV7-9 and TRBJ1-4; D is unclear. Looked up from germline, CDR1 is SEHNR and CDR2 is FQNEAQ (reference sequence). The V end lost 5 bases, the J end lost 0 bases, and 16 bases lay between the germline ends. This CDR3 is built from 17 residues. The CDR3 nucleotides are TGTGCCAGCAGCGTACGACTAGGGTCTGCAACTAATGAAAAACTGTTTTTT. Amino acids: CASSVRLGSATNEKLFF.

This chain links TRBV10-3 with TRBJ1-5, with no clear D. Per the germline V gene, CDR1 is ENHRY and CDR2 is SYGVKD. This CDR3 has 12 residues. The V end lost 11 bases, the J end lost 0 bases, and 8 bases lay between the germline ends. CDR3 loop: CASTDSNQPQHF. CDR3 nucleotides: TGTGCCTCGACTGATAGCAATCAGCCCCAGCATTTT.

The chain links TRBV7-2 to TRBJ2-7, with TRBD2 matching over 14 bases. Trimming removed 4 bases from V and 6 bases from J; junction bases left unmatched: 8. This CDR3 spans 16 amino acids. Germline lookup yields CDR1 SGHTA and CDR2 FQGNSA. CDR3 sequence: CASSSTGTSGSPEQYF. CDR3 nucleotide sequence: TGTGCCAGCAGCTCGACCGGGACTAGCGGGAGCCCCGAGCAGTACTTC.

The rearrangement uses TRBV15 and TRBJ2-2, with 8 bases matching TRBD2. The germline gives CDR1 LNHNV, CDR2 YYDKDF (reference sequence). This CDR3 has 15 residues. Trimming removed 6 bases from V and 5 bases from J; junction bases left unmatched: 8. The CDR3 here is CATRRAGGSTGELFF. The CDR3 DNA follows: TGTGCCACCAGGAGGGCGGGAGGCAGTACCGGGGAGCTGTTTTTT.

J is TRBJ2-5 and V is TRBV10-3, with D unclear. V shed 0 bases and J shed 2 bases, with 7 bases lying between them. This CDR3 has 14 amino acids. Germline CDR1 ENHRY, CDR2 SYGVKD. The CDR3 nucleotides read TGTGCCATCAGTGAGTCGGTCAGACAAGAGACCCAGTACTTC. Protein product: CAISESVRQETQYF.

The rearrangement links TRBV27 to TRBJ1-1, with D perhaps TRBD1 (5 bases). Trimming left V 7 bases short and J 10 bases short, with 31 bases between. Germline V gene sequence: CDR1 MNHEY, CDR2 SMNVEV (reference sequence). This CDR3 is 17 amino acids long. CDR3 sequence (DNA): TGTGCCAGCACTCCCCAGGCAGGGCGCGACTCATTCGTGGGAGCTTTCTTT. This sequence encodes CASTPQAGRDSFVGAFF.

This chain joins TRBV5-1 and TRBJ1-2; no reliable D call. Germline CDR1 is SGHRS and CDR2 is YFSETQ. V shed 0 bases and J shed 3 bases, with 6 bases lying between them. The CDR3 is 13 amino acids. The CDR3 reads CASSLGQDYGYTF. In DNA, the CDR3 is TGCGCCAGCAGCTTGGGGCAGGACTATGGCTACACCTTC.

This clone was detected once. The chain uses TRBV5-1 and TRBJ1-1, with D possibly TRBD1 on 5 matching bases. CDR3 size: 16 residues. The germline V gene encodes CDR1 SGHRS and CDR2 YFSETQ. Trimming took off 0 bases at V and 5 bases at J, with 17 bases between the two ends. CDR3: CASSLALQGGRTEAFF. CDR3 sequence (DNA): TGCGCCAGCAGCTTGGCCTTGCAGGGAGGTCGTACTGAAGCTTTCTTT.

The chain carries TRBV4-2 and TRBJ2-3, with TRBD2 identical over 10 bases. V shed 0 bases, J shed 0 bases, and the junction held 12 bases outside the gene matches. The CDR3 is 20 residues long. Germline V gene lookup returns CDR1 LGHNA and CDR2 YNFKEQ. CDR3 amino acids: CASSQDGLLAGDSSTDTQYF. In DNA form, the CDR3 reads TGTGCCAGCAGCCAAGATGGTTTGCTAGCGGGAGACTCTAGCACAGATACGCAGTATTTT.